This TCR beta chain stems from a study of blood T cell repertoires in COVID-19. Study-wide context: The United States, Italy and Spain supplied acute and convalescent COVID-19 samples. T cells, B-cell-depleted T cells, or PBMCs supplied cDNA or gDNA.

This clone was seen once. The table came from immunoSEQ multiplex PCR; TCRdb's copy has only in-frame clones and leaves some out. Of over 30,000 clones listed, roughly 80% are singletons. The CDR3 sequence is 13 residues long. Germline assignment: CDR1 ENHRY and CDR2 SYGVKD. The V and J ends lost 2 bases and 4 bases respectively, with 5 bases between them. What was sequenced was peripheral blood. The chain couples TRBV10-3 to TRBJ2-2; the D is unclear. This receptor was obtained from a human donor in a cohort sampled during active COVID-19. CDR3: CAISETATGELFF. CDR3 nucleotides: TGTGCCATCAGTGAGACAGCCACCGGGGAGCTGTTTTTT.